These 9 T cell receptor beta chains were all obtained from the same sample, sequenced in a study of T cells after yellow fever vaccination. TCRdb redid the calling of the 5' RACE reads with MiXCR, one entry per CDR3 protein. The data contain around 330,000 distinct CDR3 sequences, 3.6% of them singletons. Sequenced material: PBMCs, taken on the day of the yellow fever booster vaccination. These receptors were taken from a man younger than 30 who received the YFV17D yellow fever vaccine.

This clonotype has at least ten counts. The chain has TRBV5-1 and TRBJ1-4; D uncertain. V dropped 4 bases and J dropped 5 bases, with 12 bases sitting between them. The CDR3 is 14 amino acids. In germline, CDR1 is SGHRS, CDR2 YFSETQ. The CDR3 bases are TGCGCCAGCAGCCCGGACGGGGTCAATGAAAAACTGTTTTTT. Amino acid sequence: CASSPDGVNEKLFF.

This clonotype was counted many times. This rearrangement joins TRBV5-5 to TRBJ2-5; D is ambiguous. From germline, CDR1 is SGHKS and CDR2 YYEKEE (reference sequence). The CDR3 is made up of 13 amino acids. Trimming left V 2 bases short and J 4 bases short, with 9 bases between. CDR3 amino acids: CASSLAPGETQYF. As DNA, the CDR3 is TGTGCCAGCAGCTTAGCGCCTGGAGAGACCCAGTACTTC. Filled out from reference TRBV5-5 and TRBJ2-5, the complete variable domain reads DAGVTQSPTHLIKTRGQQVTLRCSPISGHKSVSWYQQVLGQGPQFIFQYYEKEERGRGNFPDRFSARQFPNYSSELNVNALLLGDSALYLCASSLAPGETQYFGPGTRLLVL.

This clonotype was seen repeatedly, ten times or more. V and J are TRBV20-1 and TRBJ1-5, with D possibly TRBD1 on 5 matching bases. V was cut by 0 bases and J by 6 bases, with 9 bases left in between. Germline CDR1 and CDR2: DFQATT and SNEGSKA (reference sequence). The CDR3 spans 13 residues. The CDR3 spells CSAREGLAQPQHF. The CDR3 DNA is TGCAGTGCTAGAGAGGGGCTAGCTCAGCCCCAGCATTTT.

In its sample, this clonotype was seen many times. The chain employs TRBV7-6 and TRBJ2-5; no definite D call. V was cut by 2 bases and J by 4 bases, with 11 bases left in between. The germline V gene encodes CDR1 SGHVS and CDR2 FNYEAQ. This CDR3 comprises 14 residues. CDR3 sequence reads: CASSLSDGGETQYF. CDR3 bases: TGTGCCAGCAGCTTATCGGATGGCGGAGAGACCCAGTACTTC.

The rearrangement uses TRBV5-1 and TRBJ2-7, with D tentatively TRBD1 (9 bases). The CDR3 length is 16 residues. Germline V gene data show CDR1 as SGHRS and CDR2 as YFSETQ. Trimming took off 6 bases at V and 2 bases at J, with 21 bases between the two ends. The CDR3 sequence: CASTGGTGRRPYEQYF. CDR3 in DNA: TGCGCCAGCACGGGGGGGACAGGGCGGCGTCCCTACGAGCAGTACTTC.

This chain joins TRBV4-2 and TRBJ2-1, with D tentatively TRBD1 or TRBD2 (5 bases each). Trimming left V 2 bases short and J 8 bases short, with 13 bases between. The germline CDR1 and CDR2 sequences are LGHNA and YNFKEQ. This CDR3 is built from 14 residues. CDR3 bases: TGTGCCAGCAGCCAACCGGGACCCCTCGATGAGCAGTTCTTC. Translation: CASSQPGPLDEQFF.

The J gene is TRBJ2-3, the V gene TRBV6-4; 7 bases align to TRBD2. Trimming removed 2 bases from V and 0 bases from J; junction bases left unmatched: 2. The CDR3 has 15 amino acids. Germline CDR1 reads MRHNA; CDR2 reads SNTAGT. The CDR3 nucleotides read TGTGCCAGCAGTGACCGGGGGGTTAGCACAGATACGCAGTATTTT. Its translation is CASSDRGVSTDTQYF.

V is TRBV15 and J is TRBJ2-6; D is unresolved. V gave up 1 base and J gave up 0 bases, with 7 bases separating them. CDR1 LNHNV and CDR2 YYDKDF come from the germline V gene (reference sequence). This CDR3 has 16 residues. The DNA of the CDR3 is TGTGCCACCAGCAGAGGTCAGATCTCTGGGGCCAACGTCCTGACTTTC. Residues: CATSRGQISGANVLTF.

This clonotype was detected many times. The J gene is TRBJ2-4, the V gene TRBV5-1; D perhaps matches TRBD2 (6 bases). Looked up from germline, CDR1 is SGHRS and CDR2 is YFSETQ. Trimming cost V 0 bases and J 7 bases, with 8 bases left between them. The CDR3 is made up of 13 amino acids. CDR3 coding DNA: TGCGCCAGCAGCTTGGGAGGGAGGAACATTCAGTACTTC. The encoded protein is CASSLGGRNIQYF.